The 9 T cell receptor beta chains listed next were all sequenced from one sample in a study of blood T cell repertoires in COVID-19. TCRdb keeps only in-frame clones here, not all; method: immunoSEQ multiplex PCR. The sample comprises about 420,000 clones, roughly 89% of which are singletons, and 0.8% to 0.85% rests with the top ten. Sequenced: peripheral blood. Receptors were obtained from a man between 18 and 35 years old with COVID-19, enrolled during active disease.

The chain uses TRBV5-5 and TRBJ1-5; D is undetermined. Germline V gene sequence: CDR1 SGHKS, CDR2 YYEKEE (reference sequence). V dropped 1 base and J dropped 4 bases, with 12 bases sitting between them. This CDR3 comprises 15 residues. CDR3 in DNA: TGTGCCAGCAGCTTGCAGTTCGGAGAAAATCAGCCCCAGCATTTT. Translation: CASSLQFGENQPQHF.

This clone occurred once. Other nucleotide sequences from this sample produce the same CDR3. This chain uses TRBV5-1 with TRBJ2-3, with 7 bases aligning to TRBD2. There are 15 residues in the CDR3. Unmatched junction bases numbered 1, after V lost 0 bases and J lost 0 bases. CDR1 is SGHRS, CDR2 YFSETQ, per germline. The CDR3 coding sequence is TGCGCCAGCAGCTTGGTCGGGGGGAGCACAGATACGCAGTATTTT. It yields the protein CASSLVGGSTDTQYF.

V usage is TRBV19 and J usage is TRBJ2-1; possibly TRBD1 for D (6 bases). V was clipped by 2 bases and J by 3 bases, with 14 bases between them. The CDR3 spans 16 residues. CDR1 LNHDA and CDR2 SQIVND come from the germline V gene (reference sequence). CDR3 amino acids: CASSIIPGQLYNEQFF. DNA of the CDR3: TGTGCCAGTAGTATAATTCCGGGACAACTCTACAATGAGCAGTTCTTC. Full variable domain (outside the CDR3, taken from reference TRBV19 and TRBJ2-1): DGGITQSPKYLFRKEGQNVTLSCEQNLNHDAMYWYRQDPGQGLRLIYYSQIVNDFQKGDIAEGYSVSREKKESFPLTVTSAQKNPTAFYLCASSIIPGQLYNEQFFGPGTRLTVL.

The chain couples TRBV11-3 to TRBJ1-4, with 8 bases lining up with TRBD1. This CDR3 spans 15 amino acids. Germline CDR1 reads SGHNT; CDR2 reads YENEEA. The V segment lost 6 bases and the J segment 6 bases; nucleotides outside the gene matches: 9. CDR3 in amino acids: CASSYNRGTDEKLFF. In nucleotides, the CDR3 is TGTGCCAGCAGTTACAACAGGGGGACCGATGAAAAACTGTTTTTT. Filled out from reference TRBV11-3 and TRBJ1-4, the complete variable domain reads EAGVVQSPRYKIIEKKQPVAFWCNPISGHNTLYWYLQNLGQGPELLIRYENEEAVDDSQLPKDRFSAERLKGVDSTLKIQPAELGDSAVYLCASSYNRGTDEKLFFGSGTQLSVL.

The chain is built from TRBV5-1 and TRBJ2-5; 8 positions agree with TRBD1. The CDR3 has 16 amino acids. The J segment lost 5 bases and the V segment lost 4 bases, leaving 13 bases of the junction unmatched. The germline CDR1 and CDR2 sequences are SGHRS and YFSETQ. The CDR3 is CASSTPRQGFGETQYF. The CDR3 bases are TGCGCCAGCAGCACACCGAGACAGGGGTTTGGGGAGACCCAGTACTTC.

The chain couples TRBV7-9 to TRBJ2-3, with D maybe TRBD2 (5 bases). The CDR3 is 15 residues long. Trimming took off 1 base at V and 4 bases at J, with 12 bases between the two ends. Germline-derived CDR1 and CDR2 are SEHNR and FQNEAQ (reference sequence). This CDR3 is CASSLGGMRADTQYF. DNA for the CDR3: TGTGCCAGCAGCTTAGGTGGGATGAGGGCAGATACGCAGTATTTT.

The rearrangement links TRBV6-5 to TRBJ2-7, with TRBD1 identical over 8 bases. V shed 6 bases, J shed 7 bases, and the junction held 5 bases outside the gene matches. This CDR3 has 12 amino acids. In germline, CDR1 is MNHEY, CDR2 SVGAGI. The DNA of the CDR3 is TGTGCCAGCAGAGGAGACAGGGGAGAGCAGTACTTC. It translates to CASRGDRGEQYF.

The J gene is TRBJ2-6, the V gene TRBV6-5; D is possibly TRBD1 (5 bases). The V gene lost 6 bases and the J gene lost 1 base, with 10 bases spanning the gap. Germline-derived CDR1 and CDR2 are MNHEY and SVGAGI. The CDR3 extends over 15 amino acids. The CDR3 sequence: CASRGRASGANVLTF. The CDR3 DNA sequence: TGTGCCAGCAGGGGCAGGGCTTCTGGGGCCAACGTCCTGACTTTC.

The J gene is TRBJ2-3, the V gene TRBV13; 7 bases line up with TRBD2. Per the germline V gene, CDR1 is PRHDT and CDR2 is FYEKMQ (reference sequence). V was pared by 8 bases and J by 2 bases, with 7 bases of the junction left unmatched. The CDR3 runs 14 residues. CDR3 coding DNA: TGTGCCAGCCAGAGCGGGGCGCACACAGATACGCAGTATTTT. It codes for CASQSGAHTDTQYF.